This note documents a single TCR beta chain sequence. The data originate from a study of blood T cells in healthy people across ages. It was with a sample-barcoded 5' primer and a J-beta primer mix that a second PCR of roughly 6 to 12 cycles was run. All samples gave at least 3 million CDR3-containing paired-end reads. TCRdb re-analysed the 5' RACE reads in MiXCR, keeping a single row per CDR3 protein. The sample consists of about 750,000 distinct CDR3 sequences, about 55% of them appearing once. V lost 6 bases, J lost 6 bases, and 8 bases stayed unmatched. CDR1 MNHEY and CDR2 SMNVEV come from the germline V gene (reference sequence). CDR3 length equals 14 residues. They isolated at least 6.5 million PBMCs from each sample.

The chain joins TRBV27 to TRBJ2-3; 8 bases are a match to TRBD2. This receptor was taken from an elderly man in good health. The sample comprised blood. CDR3 amino acids: CASSRTSLSDTQYF. CDR3 bases: TGTGCCAGCAGCCGGACTAGCCTCTCTGATACGCAGTATTTT.